This T cell receptor beta chain was sequenced for a study of blood T cell repertoires in COVID-19. Across the study: Both acute and convalescent COVID-19 samples were obtained from the United States, Italy and Spain. PBMCs, B-cell-depleted T cells, or T cells provided the cDNA or gDNA that made up the material.

The CDR3 is 16 amino acids. The V segment lost 1 base and the J segment 9 bases; nucleotides outside the gene matches: 17. Germline loops: CDR1 GTSNPN, CDR2 SVGIG (reference sequence). Original methodology: For nucleated cells, counts were estimated from reference gene primer amplification. The protocol was immunoSEQ multiplex PCR, while the TCRdb copy is restricted to in-frame clones and leaves out a portion. The D gene and trimming were derived from the DNA, and the V and J assignments and clone size from that table. This sample has over 50,000 clones, with approximately 90% found just once. V and J are TRBV30 and TRBJ1-2, with 7 nucleotides matching TRBD1. The sequence came from a human donor in a cohort sampled during active COVID-19. The sample consisted of peripheral blood. CDR3 sequence reads: CAWSGYDREKPESYTF. The CDR3 region has the DNA TGTGCCTGGAGTGGATACGACAGGGAAAAACCTGAAAGCTACACCTTC. Based on the CDR3 plus reference TRBV30 and TRBJ1-2, the full variable domain is SQTIHQWPATLVQPVGSPLSLECTVEGTSNPNLYWYRQAAGRGLQLLFYSVGIGQISSEVPQNLSASRPQDRQFILSSKKLLLSDSGFYLCAWSGYDREKPESYTFGSGTRLTVV.